A single TCR beta chain is shown here with its context. This record comes from a study of identical twins. TCRdb redid the calling of the 5' RACE reads with MiXCR, one entry per CDR3 protein. The sample lists roughly 770,000 distinct CDR3 sequences, 15% to 20% occurring once. Germline CDR1 SEHNR, CDR2 FQNEAQ (reference sequence). Trimming left V 2 bases short and J 11 bases short, with 9 bases between. This CDR3 has 11 amino acids. These same data were also listed under a study on T cells expressing NK-cell markers.

Sequences were obtained from PBMCs. The J gene is TRBJ1-1, the V gene TRBV7-9; D may be TRBD1 (5 bases). This sequence originates from a woman aged 18-35 years in good health. CDR3: CASSLTAGAFF. CDR3 nucleotide sequence: TGTGCCAGCAGCTTAACAGCAGGGGCTTTCTTT.